This TCR beta chain stems from a study of blood T cells in healthy people across ages. Study-level results: It was the long-lived donors that had more naive CD4+ cells and higher diversity than aged donors. Across the age range, TCR beta diversity per million T cells fell in a roughly linear way.

Isolation recovered at least 6.5 million PBMCs from every sample. This clonotype was counted at least ten times. Its specificity is not known. Germline V lookup: CDR1 SGHVS, CDR2 FNYEAQ. The CDR3 loop spans 13 amino acids. V was pared by 4 bases and J by 0 bases, with 6 bases between. The second PCR ran roughly 6 to 11 cycles with a sample-barcoded 5' primer and J-beta primers. Via MiXCR, TCRdb re-called the 5' RACE reads, giving one row per CDR3 protein. Among 710,000 or so distinct CDR3 sequences listed, less than 40% were seen once. V and J are TRBV7-6 and TRBJ1-2; D call uncertain. The sequence was obtained from a woman of 80 years or more in good health. The specimen sequenced was blood. The DNA for the CDR3 is TGTGCCAGCAGCTCAGAGTCTAACTATGGCTACACCTTC. Amino acids: CASSSESNYGYTF.